Listed below are T cell receptor beta chains from one sample, sequenced in a study of PD-1 blockade in classical Hodgkin lymphoma. Sequencing used immunoSEQ multiplex PCR; TCRdb keeps in-frame clones, though not all of them. The table has around 20,000 clones, 86% seen once; the top ten hold around 12%. The source was peripheral blood mononuclear cells (PBMCs), collected before the second cycle of nivolumab. Every receptor here comes from a human donor with classical Hodgkin lymphoma. Each CDR3 is given with its conserved first and last residue. A D gene is named only where the DNA matches it firmly. Part of the rows lack a size; the others show once, few, many or a class for expanded clones.

clone_size,v_call,j_call,d_call,cdr3_nt,cdr3_aa
once,TRBV2,TRBJ2-2,NA,TGTGCCAGCAGTAAAGGGGGGGAGCTGTTTTTT,CASSKGGELFF
NA,TRBV11-2,TRBJ2-7,NA,TGTGCCAGCAGCCAAGAGGCGGGTTTAGTCTACGAGCAGTACTTC,CASSQEAGLVYEQYF
NA,TRBV7-6,TRBJ2-2,NA,TGTGCCAGCAGTCACGACGGGCTCACCGGGGAGCTGTTTTTT,CASSHDGLTGELFF
NA,TRBV2,TRBJ1-1,NA,TGTGCCAGCAGTGAGGATATTCCGTACATGAACACTGAAGCTTTCTTT,CASSEDIPYMNTEAFF
NA,TRBV4-3,TRBJ2-3,NA,TGCGCCAGCAGCCATGACAAACGGGGGTCCGCCACAGATACGCAGTATTTT,CASSHDKRGSATDTQYF
NA,TRBV6-6,TRBJ1-4,NA,TGTGCCAGCAGTTATCAAGTGGGAGGGGCTAATGAAAAACTGTTTTTT,CASSYQVGGANEKLFF
NA,TRBV18,TRBJ2-1,NA,TGTGCCAGCTCACCACCGGTCCGGGGCGCTTACAATGAGCAGTTCTTC,CASSPPVRGAYNEQFF
few,TRBV5-1,TRBJ1-1,NA,TGCGCCAGCAGCCCAACAGCGCTAATGAACACTGAAGCTTTCTTT,CASSPTALMNTEAFF
NA,TRBV11-2,TRBJ2-5,NA,TGTGCCAGCAGCCTACATGAATCGGGGGCGGGGACCCAGTACTTC,CASSLHESGAGTQYF
NA,TRBV5-1,TRBJ2-2,NA,TGCGCCAGCAGTTGGGTCACCGGGGAGCTGTTTTTT,CASSWVTGELFF
few,TRBV7-2,TRBJ1-1,NA,TGTGCCCGACTCCCAAACACTGAAGCTTTCTTT,CARLPNTEAFF
NA,TRBV7-9,TRBJ1-2,NA,TGTGCCAGCAGCTTATTGGGGGATGGCTACACCTTC,CASSLLGDGYTF
once,TRBV6-5,TRBJ2-7,TRBD1,TGTGCCAGCAGAACAGGGGTAGGACCCAGCTACGAGCAGTACTTC,CASRTGVGPSYEQYF
NA,TRBV7-2,TRBJ2-7,NA,TGTGCCAGCAGCTCGACTGCCTACGAGCAGTACTTC,CASSSTAYEQYF
NA,TRBV2,TRBJ1-5,TRBD1,TGTGCCAGCAAGTCGACAGGGGTCGGCAATCAGCCCCAGCATTTT,CASKSTGVGNQPQHF
NA,TRBV7-9,TRBJ1-5,NA,TGTGCCAGCAGCTTGGGGGAATCGAATCAGCCCCAGCATTTT,CASSLGESNQPQHF
NA,TRBV6-5,TRBJ1-1,NA,TGTGCCAGCAGTTACCACTCTCGGGGGCCCTACACTGAAGCTTTCTTT,CASSYHSRGPYTEAFF
NA,TRBV7-9,TRBJ1-1,NA,TGTGCCAGCAGCTTAGAGAAGAACACTGAAGCTTTCTTT,CASSLEKNTEAFF
few,TRBV7-9,TRBJ2-7,TRBD1,TGTGCCAGCAGCTCGGCAGGGGGCTACGAGCAGTACTTC,CASSSAGGYEQYF
NA,TRBV5-1,TRBJ1-2,NA,TGCGCCAGCAGCCCGGCGAACTATGGCTACACCTTC,CASSPANYGYTF
NA,TRBV6-5,TRBJ1-1,NA,TGTGCCAGCAGTTCCTACAGTGGGCAAAACGCTGAAGCTTTCTTT,CASSSYSGQNAEAFF
NA,TRBV10-3,TRBJ2-1,NA,TGTGCCACACAGGGGGGGGGCAACAATGAGCAGTTCTTC,CATQGGGNNEQFF
NA,TRBV6-5,TRBJ2-1,NA,TGTGCCAGCAGTTACTCGATAGCGTACAATGAGCAGTTCTTC,CASSYSIAYNEQFF
NA,TRBV6-5,TRBJ2-1,TRBD2,TGTGCCAGCAGTTACTCGCTAACGGGGGGGGGCCGGAGGCAGTTCTTC,CASSYSLTGGGRRQFF
NA,TRBV19,TRBJ2-1,NA,TGTGCCAGTAGTCCAGGTCACTACAATGAGCAGTTCTTC,CASSPGHYNEQFF
NA,TRBV5-1,TRBJ2-3,TRBD1,TGCGCCAGCAGCGTGGGACAGTCTACAGATACGCAGTATTTT,CASSVGQSTDTQYF
NA,TRBV9,TRBJ1-4,NA,TGTGCCAGCAGCGTAGGGCCAGATGAAAAACTGTTTTTT,CASSVGPDEKLFF
NA,TRBV4-1,TRBJ1-2,NA,TGCGCCAGCAGCCCGCTTCCTTGGGGCCCTCTCTATGGCTACACCTTC,CASSPLPWGPLYGYTF
NA,TRBV27,TRBJ2-7,TRBD1,TGTGCCAGCAGTCCTTCGACAGGGTACAACGAGCAGTACTTC,CASSPSTGYNEQYF
NA,TRBV19,TRBJ2-1,NA,TGTGCCAGTAGGGGGTACAATGAGCAGTTCTTC,CASRGYNEQFF
NA,TRBV4-2,TRBJ2-7,TRBD2,TGTGCCAGCAGCCAAGAGAGGTTGGGACTAGTGACCTACGAGCAGTACTTC,CASSQERLGLVTYEQYF
NA,TRBV5-6,TRBJ1-1,NA,TGTGCCAGCAGCTTGCGGGGGATCACTGAAGCTTTCTTT,CASSLRGITEAFF
NA,TRBV5-1,TRBJ2-5,TRBD2,TGCGCCAGCAGCGCTGGGACTAGCGGAAAGACCCAGTACTTC,CASSAGTSGKTQYF
NA,TRBV5-1,TRBJ2-7,NA,TGCGCCAGCAGCTTGGTCCAAGGGAACTACGAGCAGTACTTC,CASSLVQGNYEQYF
NA,TRBV5-5,TRBJ1-2,NA,TGTGCCAGCACCCTCGACGTTCCGGACTATGGCTACACCTTC,CASTLDVPDYGYTF
once,TRBV4-3,TRBJ1-2,NA,TGCGCCAGCAGCCAAGATGTTGTGGCAGGCGGCTACACCTTC,CASSQDVVAGGYTF
once,TRBV9,TRBJ2-3,TRBD2,TGTGCCAGCAGCGGGCGGCTAGCGGGGGTACCTTTTACGCAGTATTTT,CASSGRLAGVPFTQYF
once,TRBV4-2,TRBJ1-3,NA,TGTGCCAGCAGCCAAGACGCCAGCTCTGGAAACACCATATATTTT,CASSQDASSGNTIYF